These 14 T cell receptor beta chains came from one sample sequenced in a study of T cell changes during pregnancy in multiple sclerosis. Repertoires were generated with immunoSEQ multiplex PCR, while TCRdb's copy carries only in-frame clones and drops some. Of tens of thousands of clones listed, 91% are singletons. The sample was peripheral blood, taken after pregnancy. These receptors were collected from a female donor in good health, enrolled as a control in a pregnancy study.

The chain joins TRBV2 to TRBJ1-3; 9 bases match TRBD1. Trimming at V came to 6 bases and at J to 0 bases, leaving 9 bases not matched to a gene. The CDR3 consists of 17 residues. In germline, CDR1 is SNHLY, CDR2 FYNNEI. CDR3 sequence: CASRNPGQGYSGNTIYF. The DNA for the CDR3 is TGTGCCAGCAGGAACCCGGGACAGGGTTACTCTGGAAACACCATATATTTT. Full variable domain (missing parts from reference TRBV2 and TRBJ1-3): EPEVTQTPSHQVTQMGQEVILRCVPISNHLYFYWYRQILGQKVEFLVSFYNNEISEKSEIFDDQFSVERPDGSNFTLKIRSTKLEDSAMYFCASRNPGQGYSGNTIYFGEGSWLTVV.

The rearrangement uses TRBV10-3 and TRBJ1-2; 7 nucleotides align to TRBD1. The CDR3 is made up of 13 amino acids. The germline V gene has CDR1 ENHRY and CDR2 SYGVKD. The V segment lost 6 bases and the J segment 2 bases; nucleotides outside the gene matches: 3. The CDR3 here is CAIRQGGNYGYTF. The DNA of the CDR3 is TGTGCCATCAGGCAGGGGGGAAACTATGGCTACACCTTC.

The genes are TRBV30 and TRBJ1-4; TRBD1 is a possible D gene (6 bases). Trimming removed 3 bases at V and 8 bases at J, with 13 bases between. Germline lookup yields CDR1 GTSNPN and CDR2 SVGIG (reference sequence). The CDR3 is 13 amino acids. CDR3 DNA: TGTGCCTGGAGCCCGGGACATCTCGAAAAACTGTTTTTT. Its translation: CAWSPGHLEKLFF. Filled out from reference TRBV30 and TRBJ1-4, the complete variable domain reads SQTIHQWPATLVQPVGSPLSLECTVEGTSNPNLYWYRQAAGRGLQLLFYSVGIGQISSEVPQNLSASRPQDRQFILSSKKLLLSDSGFYLCAWSPGHLEKLFFGSGTQLSVL.

The chain links TRBV4-1 to TRBJ2-1, with D uncertain. V dropped 1 base and J dropped 4 bases, with 5 bases sitting between them. Germline V CDR1 and CDR2: MGHRA, YSYEKL. The CDR3 consists of 13 residues. The CDR3 bases are TGCGCCAGCAGCCAAGGTTCGTACAATGAGCAGTTCTTC. It encodes CASSQGSYNEQFF.

About this clone itself: Mismatch with germline at one junction end may stem from a read error. The J gene is TRBJ1-3, the V gene TRBV10-3; D is unclear. The CDR3 extends over 13 amino acids. In germline, CDR1 is ENHRY, CDR2 SYGVKD. The DNA of the CDR3 is TGTGACATCCCTAGGAGCTCTGGAAACACCATATATTTT. Translated, it gives CDIPRSSGNTIYF.

The chain combines TRBV7-3 with TRBJ2-7, with TRBD2 identical over 9 bases. Germline values: CDR1 SGHTA, CDR2 FQGTGA. The junction had 6 bases not matched to a gene; V was cut back by 2 bases and J by 4 bases. The CDR3 is 15 amino acids. CDR3 protein: CASSLGASGAYEQYF. The DNA of the CDR3 is TGTGCCAGCAGCTTAGGGGCTAGCGGGGCGTACGAGCAGTACTTC.

V gene TRBV7-2 combines with J gene TRBJ2-3; 8 positions agree with TRBD2. From germline, CDR1 is SGHTA and CDR2 FQGNSA. CDR3 length equals 16 residues. Germline trimming cut 1 base from V and 5 bases from J; bases unmatched to any gene: 8. The CDR3 sequence is CASSLVLAGLQDTQYF. In DNA form, the CDR3 reads TGTGCCAGCAGCTTAGTATTAGCGGGGCTACAAGATACGCAGTATTTT.

In DNA, the CDR3 is TGCGCCAGCAGCCAAGTCTTTTCGGGGAATTCCTACAATGAGCAGTTCTTC. This translates into CASSQVFSGNSYNEQFF. The V call is TRBV4-3, the J call TRBJ2-1, with a tentative D call TRBD2 (5 bases). CDR1 is LGHNA, CDR2 YSLEER, per germline. This CDR3 comprises 17 residues. Trimming stripped 1 base from V and 1 base from J, with 14 bases between.

V is TRBV7-9 and J is TRBJ1-4; D call uncertain. The CDR3 totals 12 residues. V lost 1 base and J 8 bases, leaving 5 bases between the germline ends. CDR1 and CDR2 (germline): SEHNR, FQNEAQ (reference sequence). CDR3 in amino acids: CASSLGIEKLFF. The CDR3 nucleotides are TGTGCCAGCAGCTTAGGTATAGAAAAACTGTTTTTT. Using reference TRBV7-9 and TRBJ1-4 for the parts outside the CDR3, the full variable domain is DTGVSQNPRHKITKRGQNVTFRCDPISEHNRLYWYRQTLGQGPEFLTYFQNEAQLEKSRLLSDRFSAERPKGSFSTLEIQRTEQGDSAMYLCASSLGIEKLFFGSGTQLSVL.

The chain carries TRBV19 and TRBJ1-2; D call uncertain. This CDR3 is 13 amino acids long. Trimming took off 1 base at V and 6 bases at J, with 9 bases between the two ends. Germline V gene data show CDR1 as LNHDA and CDR2 as SQIVND (reference sequence). Here the CDR3 reads CASSIVTEHGYTF. CDR3 nucleotides: TGTGCCAGTAGTATAGTAACAGAGCATGGCTACACCTTC.

The chain recombines TRBV5-1 with TRBJ2-7; 7 bases agree with TRBD1. This CDR3 contains 15 residues. The V gene end was trimmed by 2 bases and the J gene end by 0 bases; junction bases not matched to a gene: 5. Germline-derived CDR1 and CDR2 are SGHRS and YFSETQ. The CDR3 loop is CASSLQGPDSYEQYF. For the CDR3, the DNA is TGCGCCAGCAGCTTACAGGGGCCCGACTCCTACGAGCAGTACTTC.

This sequence joins TRBV27 and TRBJ1-6; possibly TRBD1 for D (5 bases). Per germline, CDR1 MNHEY and CDR2 SMNVEV (reference sequence). CDR3 length: 14 residues. Trimming left V 3 bases short and J 6 bases short, with 9 bases between. CDR3 sequence reads: CASSFDRPNSPLHF. DNA of the CDR3: TGTGCCAGCAGTTTCGACAGACCTAATTCACCCCTCCACTTT.

CDR3: CATSRGTSGGPDTQYF. The CDR3 DNA sequence: TGTGCCACCAGCAGAGGGACTAGCGGGGGCCCAGATACGCAGTATTTT. The chain recombines TRBV15 with TRBJ2-3; TRBD2 matches 13 bases. CDR1 is LNHNV, CDR2 YYDKDF, per germline (reference sequence). The CDR3 sequence is 16 residues long. Trimming removed 1 base from V and 4 bases from J; junction bases left unmatched: 2.

The chain employs TRBV5-1 and TRBJ2-1, with a weak D call TRBD2 (5 bases). CDR1 is SGHRS, CDR2 YFSETQ, per germline. This CDR3 is built from 14 residues. The V end lost 1 base, the J end lost 5 bases, and 10 bases lay between the germline ends. CDR3 nucleotides: TGCGCCAGCAGCTTGTTTCCGGGGAACAATGAGCAGTTCTTC. Translating gives CASSLFPGNNEQFF.